This T cell receptor beta chain is from a study of Tregs in tolerant kidney transplant recipients (dated by TCRdb to about 2019). In the study overall: The study used TCRbeta sequencing to identify donor-specific regulatory T cells before combined kidney and bone marrow transplantation, then tracked those cells after transplant. In 3 healthy controls, several methods of expanding Tregs specific for an allogeneic donor were compared by TCRbeta repertoire sequencing. The study at large found these results: The study was constrained by small patient numbers, and validation of the findings is required in larger populations and under other immunosuppression protocols. Biological reproducibility was not directly addressed, though technical replication error appeared minimal. Expanding Tregs with activated donor B cells appeared to identify the most biologically relevant and donor-specific TCRbeta repertoire.

Taken from the germline V gene, the CDR1 and CDR2 loops are MGHRA and YSYEKL. From cysteine to phenylalanine, the CDR3 is 16 amino acids long. Solely the CDR3 DNA is kept, with 48 bases framed from the first base. Relative to germline, V is missing 1 base and J is missing 2 bases, with 1 base of the junction outside any gene match. Thawed PBMCs were FACS-sorted into unstimulated Tregs (CD4+CD25+CD127-), CD4+ non-Tregs (CD4+CD25-), CD4 cells and CD8 cells. Blood from healthy controls was obtained either as purchased buffy coats or from healthy volunteers. Healthy control blood was processed by Ficoll density gradient to PBMCs and cryopreserved; patient PBMCs were collected before and after transplant. For TCRbeta CDR3 sequencing, genomic DNA was extracted from sorted cells using the QIAGEN DNeasy Blood and Tissue Kit. Through immunoSEQ, high-throughput TCRbeta CDR3 sequencing was done commercially, including PCR amplification with internal controls and bias correction. In the source study's methods: Unique productive TCRbeta sequences were defined by CDR3 nucleotide sequence where primers matched, otherwise by CDR3 amino acid sequence with Vbeta and Jbeta genes. To correct for sorting error, sequences found in more than one sorted population at a frequency ratio of 2:1 or less were discarded, and the remaining shared sequences were assigned to the population with the higher frequency. Donor-reactive sequences were defined as at least 5-fold expanded in CFSE-low cells versus unstimulated cells, with frequency of at least 0.01% in CFSE-low cells. Jensen-Shannon divergence, calculated on the top 100 TCRbeta sequences ranked by frequency, was used to quantify repertoire divergence. When a sample had multiple sequencing runs, each run was corrected for sorting error separately and the runs were then pooled. TCRdb took this table from immuneACCESS and kept in-frame rearrangements with V and J called. Such tables lack part of the clones; where checked against another copy, unresolved V genes explain under half of the gap, and the rest is unexplained. V and J calls and clone size come straight from that table; D and trimming were deduced from the DNA. In all, the sample holds under 300,000 clones, and 65% to 85% of those were seen once. Under 0.65% of the sample lies in the top ten.

A word on this clone: The clone's antigen remains unknown. Base quality data are lacking; no much larger clone is found one base away.

The source of this sequence is a human donor in good health. This chain joins TRBV4-1 to TRBJ2-5; 13 nucleotides in the junction match TRBD2. Sequencing used CD4+ T cells from blood. The nucleotides are TGCGCCAGCAGCCAAGGACTAGCGGGGGGACAAGAGACCCAGTACTTC. This codes for CASSQGLAGGQETQYF.